This T cell receptor beta chain comes out of a study of blood T cell repertoires in COVID-19. Per the germline V gene, CDR1 is LGHNA and CDR2 is YNFKEQ. The CDR3 extends over 14 amino acids. Trimming took off 3 bases at V and 7 bases at J, with 10 bases between the two ends. Assay: immunoSEQ multiplex PCR; the TCRdb copy retains only in-frame clones and omits some. The table shows under 300,000 clones, with around 83% occurring only once. This sequence joins TRBV4-2 and TRBJ1-6; D might be TRBD1 (6 bases). The sample consisted of peripheral blood. This clonotype was sampled from an older man with acute or convalescent COVID-19. CDR3 loop: CASSHPGANSPLHF. The CDR3 nucleotides are TGTGCCAGCAGCCATCCAGGGGCAAATTCACCCCTCCACTTT.